The T cell receptor beta chain described here comes from a study of CD8 T cells in Susac syndrome. Across the study: Among the sequenced Susac syndrome patients, roughly 6 had active disease while 8 or 9 were in remission. Overall study findings and caveats: The CD4+ T cell repertoire of patients with Susac syndrome showed no detectable clonal expansion.

The CDR3 consists of 13 residues. Per the germline V gene, CDR1 is MDHEN and CDR2 is SYDVKM. V was cut by 10 bases and J by 7 bases, with 17 bases left in between. TEMRA cells were FACS-enriched, with CD8+ and CD4+ T cells isolated negatively. As to this clonotype: Its antigen is still unknown.

Random-hexamer reverse transcription was applied to about 0.5 to 1 ug RNA. The amplification used immunoSEQ multiplex PCR on TCR beta CDR3; it spanned 54 Vbeta and 13 Jbeta. TCRdb processed the immunoSEQ multiplex PCR reads anew with MiXCR; each CDR3 protein has one entry. Of 150,000 to 200,000 distinct CDR3 sequences detected, roughly 90% appear once; the ten largest clones hold approximately 0.09%. The sequence derives from a human donor with Susac syndrome. The sample comprised CD4+ T cells from PBMCs. The chain recombines TRBV28 with TRBJ2-1; D ambiguous. CDR3 protein: CATKGQKVNEQFF. For the CDR3, the DNA is TGTGCCACCAAGGGCCAGAAAGTGAATGAGCAGTTCTTC.